The TCR beta chain described here comes from a study of shared clonotypes between healthy human individuals. Germline V gene lookup returns CDR1 MGHRA and CDR2 YSYEKL. V lost 2 bases and J lost 4, with 14 bases in between. The CDR3 runs to 15 residues. Note on this clone: Its target is unknown.

Overall study findings and caveats: Estimated richness was generally greater in naive than memory subsets.

The genomic DNA of each subset was split evenly across several immunoSEQ plates. In the study's own analysis: Filtering differed since immunoSEQ provided only junctions, with no quality scores. Repertoires were generated with immunoSEQ multiplex PCR, while TCRdb's copy carries only in-frame clones and drops some. The V and J calls and clone size were taken over from that table, and D and trimming were inferred from the DNA. The sample contains hundreds of thousands of clones, more than 95% of which appear only once. The clonotype comes from a woman aged 30 to 39 in good health. Sequenced sample: naive CD4+ T cells sorted from blood. As to subset: CD45RA+ positively selected. The V call is TRBV4-1, the J call TRBJ1-2; a weak D match, TRBD1 (6 bases). CDR3 DNA: TGCGCCAGCAGCCAACCCGGGACATTGATCTATGGCTACACCTTC. As protein: CASSQPGTLIYGYTF.